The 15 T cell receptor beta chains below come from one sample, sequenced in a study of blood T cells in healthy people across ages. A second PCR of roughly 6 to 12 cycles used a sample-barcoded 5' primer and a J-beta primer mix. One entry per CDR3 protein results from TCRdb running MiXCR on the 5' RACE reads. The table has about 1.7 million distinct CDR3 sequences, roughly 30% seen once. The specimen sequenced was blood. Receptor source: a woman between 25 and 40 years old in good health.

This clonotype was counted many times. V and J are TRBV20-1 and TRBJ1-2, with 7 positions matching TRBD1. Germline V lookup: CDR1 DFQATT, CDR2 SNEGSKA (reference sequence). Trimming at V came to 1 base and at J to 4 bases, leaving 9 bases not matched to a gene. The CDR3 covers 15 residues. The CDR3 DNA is TGCAGTGCTAGAGGGAATGGACAGGAGTCCTATGGCTACACCTTC. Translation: CSARGNGQESYGYTF.

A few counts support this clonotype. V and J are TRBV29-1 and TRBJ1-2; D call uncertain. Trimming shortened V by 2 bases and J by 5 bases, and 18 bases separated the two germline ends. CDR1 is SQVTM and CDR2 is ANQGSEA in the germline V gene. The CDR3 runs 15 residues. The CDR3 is CSVESAAAQGYGYTF. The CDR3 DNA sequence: TGCAGCGTTGAATCAGCCGCGGCCCAAGGATATGGCTACACCTTC.

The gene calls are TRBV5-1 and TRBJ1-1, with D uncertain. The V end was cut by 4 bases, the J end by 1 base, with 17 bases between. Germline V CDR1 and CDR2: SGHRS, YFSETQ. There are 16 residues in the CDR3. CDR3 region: CASSVLGVGGNTEAFF. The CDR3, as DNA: TGCGCCAGCAGCGTCCTCGGGGTTGGAGGGAACACTGAAGCTTTCTTT.

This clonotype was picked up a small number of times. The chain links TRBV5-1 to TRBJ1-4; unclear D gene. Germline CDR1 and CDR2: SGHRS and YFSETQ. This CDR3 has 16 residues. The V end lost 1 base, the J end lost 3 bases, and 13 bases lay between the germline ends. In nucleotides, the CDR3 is TGCGCCAGCAGCTTGTCGAACGTTGGGTCTAATGAAAAACTGTTTTTT. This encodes CASSLSNVGSNEKLFF.

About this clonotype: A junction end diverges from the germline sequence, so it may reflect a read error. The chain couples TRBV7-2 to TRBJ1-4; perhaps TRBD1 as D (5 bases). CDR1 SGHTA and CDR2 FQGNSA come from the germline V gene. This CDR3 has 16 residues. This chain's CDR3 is CVSSLAPGTLNEKRFF. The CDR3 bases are TGTGTCAGCAGCTTAGCGCCCGGGACGCTAAATGAAAAACGGTTTTTT.

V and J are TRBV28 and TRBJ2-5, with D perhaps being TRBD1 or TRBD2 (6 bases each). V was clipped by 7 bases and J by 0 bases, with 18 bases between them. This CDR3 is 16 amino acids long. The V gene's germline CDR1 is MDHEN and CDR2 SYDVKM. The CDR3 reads CASIRTGRPYQETQYF. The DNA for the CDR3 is TGTGCCAGCATCCGTACAGGGAGGCCTTACCAAGAGACCCAGTACTTC.

The CDR3 reads CASSRGRMIYEQYF. The CDR3 DNA sequence: TGTGCCAGCAGTCGGGGCAGGATGATCTACGAGCAGTACTTC. The chain is built from TRBV6-2 or TRBV6-3 and TRBJ2-7; tentatively, D is TRBD1 or TRBD2 (5 bases each). V was clipped by 5 bases and J by 3 bases, with 14 bases between them. Germline V CDR1 and CDR2: MNHEY, SVGEGT. The length of the CDR3 is 14 residues.

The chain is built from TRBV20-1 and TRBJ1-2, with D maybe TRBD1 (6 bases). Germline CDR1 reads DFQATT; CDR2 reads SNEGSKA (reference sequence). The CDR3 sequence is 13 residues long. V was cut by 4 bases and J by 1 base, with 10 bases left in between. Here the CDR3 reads CSANSDSNYGYTF. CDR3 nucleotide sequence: TGCAGTGCTAACTCGGACAGTAACTATGGCTACACCTTC.

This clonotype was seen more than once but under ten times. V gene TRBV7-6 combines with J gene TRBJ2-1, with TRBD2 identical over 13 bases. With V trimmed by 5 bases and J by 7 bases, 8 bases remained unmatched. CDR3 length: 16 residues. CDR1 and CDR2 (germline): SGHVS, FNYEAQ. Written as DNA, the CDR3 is TGTGCCAGCAGCCCTGGACTAGCGGGGGACCTGAATGAGCAGTTCTTC. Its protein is CASSPGLAGDLNEQFF.

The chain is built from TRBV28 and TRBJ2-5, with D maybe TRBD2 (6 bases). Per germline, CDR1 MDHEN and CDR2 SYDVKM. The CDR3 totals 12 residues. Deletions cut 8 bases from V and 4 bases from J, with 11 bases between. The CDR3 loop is CASGGTAETQYF. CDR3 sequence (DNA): TGTGCCAGCGGAGGGACGGCAGAGACCCAGTACTTC.

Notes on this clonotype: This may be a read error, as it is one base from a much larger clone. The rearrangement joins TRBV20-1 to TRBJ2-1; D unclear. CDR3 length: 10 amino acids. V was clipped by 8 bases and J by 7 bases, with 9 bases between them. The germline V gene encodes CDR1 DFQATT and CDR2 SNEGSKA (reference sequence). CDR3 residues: CSTRTNEQFF. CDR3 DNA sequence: TGCAGTACAAGAACAAATGAGCAGTTCTTC.

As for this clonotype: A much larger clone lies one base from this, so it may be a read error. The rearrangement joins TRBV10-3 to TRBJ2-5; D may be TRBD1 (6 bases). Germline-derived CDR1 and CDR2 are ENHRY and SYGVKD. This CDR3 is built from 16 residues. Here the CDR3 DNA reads TGTGCCATCAGTGATTGGGCGACAGGTCGGCAAGAGGCCCAGTACTTC. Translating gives CAISDWATGRQEAQYF.

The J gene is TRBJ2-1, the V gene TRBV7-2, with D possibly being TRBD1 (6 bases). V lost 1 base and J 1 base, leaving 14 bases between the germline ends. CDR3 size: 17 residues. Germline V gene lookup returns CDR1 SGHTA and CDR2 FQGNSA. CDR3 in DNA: TGTGCCAGCAGCTTAGGTCGCAGGGGCTATTCCTACAATGAGCAGTTCTTC. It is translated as CASSLGRRGYSYNEQFF. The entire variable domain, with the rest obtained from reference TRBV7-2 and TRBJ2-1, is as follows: GAGVSQSPSNKVTEKGKDVELRCDPISGHTALYWYRQSLGQGLEFLIYFQGNSAPDKSGLPSDRFSAERTGGSVSTLTIQRTQQEDSAVYLCASSLGRRGYSYNEQFFGPGTRLTVL.

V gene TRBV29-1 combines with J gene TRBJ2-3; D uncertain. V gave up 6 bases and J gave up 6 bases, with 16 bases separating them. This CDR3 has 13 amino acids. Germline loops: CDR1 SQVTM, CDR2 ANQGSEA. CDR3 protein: CSVKLVLSDTQYF. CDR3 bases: TGCAGCGTCAAGCTAGTCCTCAGCGATACGCAGTATTTT.

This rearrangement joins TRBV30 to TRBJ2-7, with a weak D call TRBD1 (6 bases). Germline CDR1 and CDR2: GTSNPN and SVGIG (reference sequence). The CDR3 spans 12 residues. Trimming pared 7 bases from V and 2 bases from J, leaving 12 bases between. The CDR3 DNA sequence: TGTGCCTTCCTCGACAGGACCTACGAGCAGTACTTC. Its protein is CAFLDRTYEQYF.